This TCR beta chain was found in a study of cytomegalovirus exposure and HLA in healthy donors. General study points: Immune exposure information available was restricted to CMV serostatus.

Primers: 60 Vbeta forward and 13 Jbeta reverse. Repertoires were generated with immunoSEQ multiplex PCR, while TCRdb's copy carries only in-frame clones and drops some. The table shows around 180,000 clones, with over 70% occurring only once. To note about this clone: Its antigen remains unidentified.

V was clipped by 5 bases and J by 8 bases; unmatched bases: 4. CDR1 is MNHEY and CDR2 is SVGAGI in the germline V gene. The CDR3 is 14 amino acids. This chain connects TRBV6-5 to TRBJ1-5; 12 nucleotides line up with TRBD1. The receptor was isolated from a young man in good health and CMV-seropositive. Sequenced sample: PBMCs. The CDR3 region is CASSEGTGGKPQHF. CDR3 coding DNA: TGTGCCAGCAGTGAAGGGACAGGGGGCAAGCCCCAGCATTTT.